The next 22 T cell receptor beta chains were all read from a single sample in a study of blood T cell repertoires in COVID-19. Measured with immunoSEQ multiplex PCR; TCRdb has only the in-frame clones, and not every one. The sample consists of roughly 120,000 clones, about 85% of them appearing once. Material: peripheral blood. The receptors here all came from a woman aged 55-75 years with COVID-19, enrolled during active disease.

The chain's CDR3 is CASSQSPGLATYEQFF. The CDR3 nucleotides are TGTGCCAGCAGTCAGTCGCCGGGACTAGCGACTTATGAGCAGTTCTTC. V is TRBV6-2 or TRBV6-3 and J is TRBJ2-1; 10 nucleotides agree with TRBD2. V lost 5 bases and J lost 8; bases outside the gene matches: 12. The CDR3 length is 16 residues. Germline V gene data show CDR1 as MNHEY and CDR2 as SVGEGT.

CDR3 nucleotide sequence: TGTGCCAGCAGTGACCAACGGACAGGGGCGTTTTACGAGCAGTACTTC. It specifies CASSDQRTGAFYEQYF. The chain couples TRBV2 to TRBJ2-7, with 9 positions matching TRBD1. This CDR3 region has 16 residues. The trim removed 3 bases at V and 4 bases at J, leaving 10 bases unmatched. Germline V gene lookup returns CDR1 SNHLY and CDR2 FYNNEI.

The chain combines TRBV7-3 with TRBJ2-2, with 8 nucleotides matching TRBD2. This CDR3 has 17 residues. Per the germline V gene, CDR1 is SGHTA and CDR2 is FQGTGA. The ends lost 2 bases at V and 0 bases at J; junction bases unmatched: 5. The CDR3 sequence is CASSLYLRGANTGELFF. The CDR3 DNA reads as TGTGCCAGCAGCTTATACTTGCGGGGGGCGAACACCGGGGAGCTGTTTTTT.

This clone was seen just once. The gene calls are TRBV12-3 or TRBV12-4 and TRBJ2-5; D not certain. Trimming removed 6 bases at V and 3 bases at J, with 5 bases between. CDR3 length: 11 residues. CDR3 coding DNA: TGTGCCAGCAGGAGTGAAGAGACCCAGTACTTC. Encoded protein: CASRSEETQYF.

The V call is TRBV4-2, the J call TRBJ1-3; 8 bases map to TRBD1. With 5 bases clipped from V and 0 bases from J, the junction kept 12 bases outside the gene matches. This CDR3 is built from 18 residues. Germline CDR1 and CDR2: LGHNA and YNFKEQ. In nucleotides, the CDR3 is TGTGCCAGCAGCTCTCCCGGGACAGGTTTGGGCTCTGGAAACACCATATATTTT. It specifies CASSSPGTGLGSGNTIYF.

V and J are TRBV6-5 and TRBJ2-7, with 7 bases that match TRBD2. This CDR3 region has 15 residues. V shed 6 bases, J shed 0 bases, and the junction held 8 bases outside the gene matches. The V gene's germline CDR1 is MNHEY and CDR2 SVGAGI. CDR3 protein: CASSPRRGFSYEQYF. CDR3 coding DNA: TGTGCCAGCAGCCCCCGGCGGGGGTTCTCCTACGAGCAGTACTTC.

The V and J genes are TRBV2 and TRBJ2-7; tentative D call: TRBD1 (6 bases). Germline V gives CDR1 SNHLY, CDR2 FYNNEI. This CDR3 has 12 residues. Trimming pared 3 bases from V and 5 bases from J, leaving 8 bases between. CDR3 region: CASSDGDNEQYF. In DNA, the CDR3 is TGTGCCAGCAGTGATGGGGACAACGAGCAGTACTTC. The full variable domain, in which reference TRBV2 and TRBJ2-7 provide the parts outside the CDR3, is EPEVTQTPSHQVTQMGQEVILRCVPISNHLYFYWYRQILGQKVEFLVSFYNNEISEKSEIFDDQFSVERPDGSNFTLKIRSTKLEDSAMYFCASSDGDNEQYFGPGTRLTVT.

The chain has TRBV27 and TRBJ1-1; 9 positions agree with TRBD1. The germline V gene encodes CDR1 MNHEY and CDR2 SMNVEV (reference sequence). The CDR3 spans 15 residues. Unmatched junction bases numbered 9, after V lost 3 bases and J lost 7 bases. The CDR3 DNA sequence: TGTGCCAGCAGTTTTGACAGGGGGGATATGGGTGAAGCTTTCTTT. The encoded protein is CASSFDRGDMGEAFF.

V and J are TRBV27 and TRBJ1-1, with D possibly matching TRBD1 (5 bases). V lost 2 bases, J lost 3 bases, and 7 bases lay in between. The CDR3 has 13 residues. CDR1 and CDR2 (germline): MNHEY, SMNVEV (reference sequence). CDR3 in amino acids: CASSLGQDTEAFF. The CDR3, as DNA: TGTGCCAGCAGTTTAGGACAAGACACTGAAGCTTTCTTT.

The chain couples TRBV5-5 to TRBJ1-1; D is unclear. This CDR3 region has 14 residues. V shed 0 bases and J shed 2 bases, with 8 bases lying between them. Germline V CDR1 and CDR2: SGHKS, YYEKEE (reference sequence). The chain's CDR3 is CASSLAAGNTEAFF. In DNA, the CDR3 is TGTGCCAGCAGCTTGGCCGCGGGTAACACTGAAGCTTTCTTT.

This chain links TRBV7-2 with TRBJ2-1, with 7 bases aligning to TRBD1. The ends lost 3 bases at V and 8 bases at J; junction bases unmatched: 4. Germline V gene lookup returns CDR1 SGHTA and CDR2 FQGNSA. The CDR3 covers 13 residues. The CDR3 DNA reads TGTGCCAGCAGCTTCCCCGACAGGGATGAGCAGTTCTTC. This codes for CASSFPDRDEQFF.

This sequence joins TRBV5-1 and TRBJ2-7; no firm D call. Germline CDR1 SGHRS, CDR2 YFSETQ. V dropped 0 bases and J dropped 0 bases, with 10 bases sitting between them. CDR3 length: 15 amino acids. The CDR3 loop reads CASSLGQALSYEQYF. DNA of the CDR3: TGCGCCAGCAGCTTGGGTCAGGCCCTCTCCTACGAGCAGTACTTC.

This clone came up a few times. Different DNA sequences within this sample yield the same CDR3. V gene TRBV7-8 combines with J gene TRBJ2-3, with 10 bases matching TRBD2. Germline V gives CDR1 SGHVS, CDR2 FQNEAQ. This CDR3 is 16 amino acids long. J was trimmed by 3 bases and V by 1 base; bases with no gene match: 4. The CDR3 region has the DNA TGTGCCAGCAGCTTAGTCAGCGGGGGGGCAACAGATACGCAGTATTTT. Its translation: CASSLVSGGATDTQYF. Full variable domain (outside the CDR3, taken from reference TRBV7-8 and TRBJ2-3): GAGVSQSPRYKVAKRGQDVALRCDPISGHVSLFWYQQALGQGPEFLTYFQNEAQLDKSGLPSDRFFAERPEGSVSTLKIQRTQQEDSAVYLCASSLVSGGATDTQYFGPGTRLTVL.

The chain employs TRBV7-9 and TRBJ2-7, with 8 positions matching TRBD1. This CDR3 spans 16 amino acids. The germline CDR1 and CDR2 sequences are SEHNR and FQNEAQ (reference sequence). Trimming removed 5 bases from V and 4 bases from J; junction bases left unmatched: 13. As DNA, the CDR3 is TGTGCCAGCAGCCCTCTTAGTGCGCAGGGGGCTTACGAGCAGTACTTC. Translation: CASSPLSAQGAYEQYF.

The rearrangement uses TRBV5-3 and TRBJ2-7; TRBD1 might be the D (5 bases). TRBV5-3 is filed as an ORF, its function uncertain. The V and J ends lost 4 bases and 1 base respectively, with 24 bases between them. The CDR3 is 18 amino acids. This chain's CDR3 is CARSHGGCGAFNSYEQYF. The CDR3 DNA sequence: TGTGCCAGAAGCCACGGCGGCTGTGGGGCCTTCAATTCCTACGAGCAGTACTTC.

V usage is TRBV5-6 and J usage is TRBJ2-3, with no clear D. Germline CDR1 SGHDT, CDR2 YYEEEE. V was pared by 0 bases and J by 2 bases, with 10 bases between. The CDR3 is made up of 15 amino acids. For the CDR3, the DNA is TGTGCCAGCAGCTTGGCGTTACAACCCACAGATACGCAGTATTTT. Protein: CASSLALQPTDTQYF.

This chain joins TRBV29-1 and TRBJ1-4; TRBD1 agrees at 8 bases. CDR1 and CDR2 (germline): SQVTM, ANQGSEA. The CDR3 spans 13 residues. Losses at the gene ends were 6 bases for V and 8 bases for J; bases not matched to a gene: 8. CDR3 sequence reads: CSVPDRAGEKLFF. For the CDR3, the DNA is TGCAGCGTCCCGGACAGGGCTGGAGAAAAACTGTTTTTT. The entire variable domain, with the rest obtained from reference TRBV29-1 and TRBJ1-4, is as follows: SAVISQKPSRDICQRGTSLTIQCQVDSQVTMMFWYRQQPGQSLTLIATANQGSEATYESGFVIDKFPISRPNLTFSTLTVSNMSPEDSSIYLCSVPDRAGEKLFFGSGTQLSVL.

The V gene is TRBV27, the J gene TRBJ2-7; 7 bases fit TRBD1. The CDR3 has 13 residues. V was pared by 9 bases and J by 1 base, with 6 bases of the junction left unmatched. Germline V gene sequence: CDR1 MNHEY, CDR2 SMNVEV (reference sequence). The CDR3 nucleotides are TGTGCCAGTACTAGACAGGGTTCCTACGAGCAGTACTTC. Translation: CASTRQGSYEQYF.

This chain connects TRBV30 to TRBJ1-2, with D perhaps matching TRBD1 (5 bases). Germline V gene sequence: CDR1 GTSNPN, CDR2 SVGIG (reference sequence). The CDR3 spans 11 residues. The V end lost 1 base, the J end lost 11 bases, and 11 bases lay between the germline ends. The CDR3 loop reads CAWSGTGGYTF. The CDR3 nucleotides read TGTGCCTGGAGTGGGACCGGGGGTTACACCTTC. Full variable domain (outside the CDR3, taken from reference TRBV30 and TRBJ1-2): SQTIHQWPATLVQPVGSPLSLECTVEGTSNPNLYWYRQAAGRGLQLLFYSVGIGQISSEVPQNLSASRPQDRQFILSSKKLLLSDSGFYLCAWSGTGGYTFGSGTRLTVV.

This chain connects TRBV15 to TRBJ2-5, with D tentatively TRBD1 (5 bases). CDR3 length: 14 residues. Looked up from germline, CDR1 is LNHNV and CDR2 is YYDKDF (reference sequence). Between the trimmed V and J ends, which lost 0 bases and 4 bases, there was a span of 9 bases. The CDR3: CATSRDRQRETQYF. The CDR3 nucleotides are TGTGCCACCAGCAGAGATCGACAGAGAGAGACCCAGTACTTC.

The V call is TRBV19, the J call TRBJ1-1; the match to TRBD1 covers 10 bases. The CDR3 covers 14 residues. Germline values: CDR1 LNHDA, CDR2 SQIVND (reference sequence). With 7 bases clipped from V and 6 bases from J, the junction kept 8 bases outside the gene matches. The CDR3 nucleotides are TGTGCCAGTACCCGACAGGGGGCCGGCGCTGAAGCTTTCTTT. Amino acids: CASTRQGAGAEAFF.

The rearrangement joins TRBV4-2 to TRBJ2-1; TRBD2 aligns across 10 bases. Germline CDR1 and CDR2: LGHNA and YNFKEQ. V lost 4 bases and J lost 6; bases outside the gene matches: 3. The CDR3 runs 14 residues. Here the CDR3 DNA reads TGTGCCAGCAGCCTAGCGGGGGGCCCCAATGAGCAGTTCTTC. Translating it yields CASSLAGGPNEQFF.